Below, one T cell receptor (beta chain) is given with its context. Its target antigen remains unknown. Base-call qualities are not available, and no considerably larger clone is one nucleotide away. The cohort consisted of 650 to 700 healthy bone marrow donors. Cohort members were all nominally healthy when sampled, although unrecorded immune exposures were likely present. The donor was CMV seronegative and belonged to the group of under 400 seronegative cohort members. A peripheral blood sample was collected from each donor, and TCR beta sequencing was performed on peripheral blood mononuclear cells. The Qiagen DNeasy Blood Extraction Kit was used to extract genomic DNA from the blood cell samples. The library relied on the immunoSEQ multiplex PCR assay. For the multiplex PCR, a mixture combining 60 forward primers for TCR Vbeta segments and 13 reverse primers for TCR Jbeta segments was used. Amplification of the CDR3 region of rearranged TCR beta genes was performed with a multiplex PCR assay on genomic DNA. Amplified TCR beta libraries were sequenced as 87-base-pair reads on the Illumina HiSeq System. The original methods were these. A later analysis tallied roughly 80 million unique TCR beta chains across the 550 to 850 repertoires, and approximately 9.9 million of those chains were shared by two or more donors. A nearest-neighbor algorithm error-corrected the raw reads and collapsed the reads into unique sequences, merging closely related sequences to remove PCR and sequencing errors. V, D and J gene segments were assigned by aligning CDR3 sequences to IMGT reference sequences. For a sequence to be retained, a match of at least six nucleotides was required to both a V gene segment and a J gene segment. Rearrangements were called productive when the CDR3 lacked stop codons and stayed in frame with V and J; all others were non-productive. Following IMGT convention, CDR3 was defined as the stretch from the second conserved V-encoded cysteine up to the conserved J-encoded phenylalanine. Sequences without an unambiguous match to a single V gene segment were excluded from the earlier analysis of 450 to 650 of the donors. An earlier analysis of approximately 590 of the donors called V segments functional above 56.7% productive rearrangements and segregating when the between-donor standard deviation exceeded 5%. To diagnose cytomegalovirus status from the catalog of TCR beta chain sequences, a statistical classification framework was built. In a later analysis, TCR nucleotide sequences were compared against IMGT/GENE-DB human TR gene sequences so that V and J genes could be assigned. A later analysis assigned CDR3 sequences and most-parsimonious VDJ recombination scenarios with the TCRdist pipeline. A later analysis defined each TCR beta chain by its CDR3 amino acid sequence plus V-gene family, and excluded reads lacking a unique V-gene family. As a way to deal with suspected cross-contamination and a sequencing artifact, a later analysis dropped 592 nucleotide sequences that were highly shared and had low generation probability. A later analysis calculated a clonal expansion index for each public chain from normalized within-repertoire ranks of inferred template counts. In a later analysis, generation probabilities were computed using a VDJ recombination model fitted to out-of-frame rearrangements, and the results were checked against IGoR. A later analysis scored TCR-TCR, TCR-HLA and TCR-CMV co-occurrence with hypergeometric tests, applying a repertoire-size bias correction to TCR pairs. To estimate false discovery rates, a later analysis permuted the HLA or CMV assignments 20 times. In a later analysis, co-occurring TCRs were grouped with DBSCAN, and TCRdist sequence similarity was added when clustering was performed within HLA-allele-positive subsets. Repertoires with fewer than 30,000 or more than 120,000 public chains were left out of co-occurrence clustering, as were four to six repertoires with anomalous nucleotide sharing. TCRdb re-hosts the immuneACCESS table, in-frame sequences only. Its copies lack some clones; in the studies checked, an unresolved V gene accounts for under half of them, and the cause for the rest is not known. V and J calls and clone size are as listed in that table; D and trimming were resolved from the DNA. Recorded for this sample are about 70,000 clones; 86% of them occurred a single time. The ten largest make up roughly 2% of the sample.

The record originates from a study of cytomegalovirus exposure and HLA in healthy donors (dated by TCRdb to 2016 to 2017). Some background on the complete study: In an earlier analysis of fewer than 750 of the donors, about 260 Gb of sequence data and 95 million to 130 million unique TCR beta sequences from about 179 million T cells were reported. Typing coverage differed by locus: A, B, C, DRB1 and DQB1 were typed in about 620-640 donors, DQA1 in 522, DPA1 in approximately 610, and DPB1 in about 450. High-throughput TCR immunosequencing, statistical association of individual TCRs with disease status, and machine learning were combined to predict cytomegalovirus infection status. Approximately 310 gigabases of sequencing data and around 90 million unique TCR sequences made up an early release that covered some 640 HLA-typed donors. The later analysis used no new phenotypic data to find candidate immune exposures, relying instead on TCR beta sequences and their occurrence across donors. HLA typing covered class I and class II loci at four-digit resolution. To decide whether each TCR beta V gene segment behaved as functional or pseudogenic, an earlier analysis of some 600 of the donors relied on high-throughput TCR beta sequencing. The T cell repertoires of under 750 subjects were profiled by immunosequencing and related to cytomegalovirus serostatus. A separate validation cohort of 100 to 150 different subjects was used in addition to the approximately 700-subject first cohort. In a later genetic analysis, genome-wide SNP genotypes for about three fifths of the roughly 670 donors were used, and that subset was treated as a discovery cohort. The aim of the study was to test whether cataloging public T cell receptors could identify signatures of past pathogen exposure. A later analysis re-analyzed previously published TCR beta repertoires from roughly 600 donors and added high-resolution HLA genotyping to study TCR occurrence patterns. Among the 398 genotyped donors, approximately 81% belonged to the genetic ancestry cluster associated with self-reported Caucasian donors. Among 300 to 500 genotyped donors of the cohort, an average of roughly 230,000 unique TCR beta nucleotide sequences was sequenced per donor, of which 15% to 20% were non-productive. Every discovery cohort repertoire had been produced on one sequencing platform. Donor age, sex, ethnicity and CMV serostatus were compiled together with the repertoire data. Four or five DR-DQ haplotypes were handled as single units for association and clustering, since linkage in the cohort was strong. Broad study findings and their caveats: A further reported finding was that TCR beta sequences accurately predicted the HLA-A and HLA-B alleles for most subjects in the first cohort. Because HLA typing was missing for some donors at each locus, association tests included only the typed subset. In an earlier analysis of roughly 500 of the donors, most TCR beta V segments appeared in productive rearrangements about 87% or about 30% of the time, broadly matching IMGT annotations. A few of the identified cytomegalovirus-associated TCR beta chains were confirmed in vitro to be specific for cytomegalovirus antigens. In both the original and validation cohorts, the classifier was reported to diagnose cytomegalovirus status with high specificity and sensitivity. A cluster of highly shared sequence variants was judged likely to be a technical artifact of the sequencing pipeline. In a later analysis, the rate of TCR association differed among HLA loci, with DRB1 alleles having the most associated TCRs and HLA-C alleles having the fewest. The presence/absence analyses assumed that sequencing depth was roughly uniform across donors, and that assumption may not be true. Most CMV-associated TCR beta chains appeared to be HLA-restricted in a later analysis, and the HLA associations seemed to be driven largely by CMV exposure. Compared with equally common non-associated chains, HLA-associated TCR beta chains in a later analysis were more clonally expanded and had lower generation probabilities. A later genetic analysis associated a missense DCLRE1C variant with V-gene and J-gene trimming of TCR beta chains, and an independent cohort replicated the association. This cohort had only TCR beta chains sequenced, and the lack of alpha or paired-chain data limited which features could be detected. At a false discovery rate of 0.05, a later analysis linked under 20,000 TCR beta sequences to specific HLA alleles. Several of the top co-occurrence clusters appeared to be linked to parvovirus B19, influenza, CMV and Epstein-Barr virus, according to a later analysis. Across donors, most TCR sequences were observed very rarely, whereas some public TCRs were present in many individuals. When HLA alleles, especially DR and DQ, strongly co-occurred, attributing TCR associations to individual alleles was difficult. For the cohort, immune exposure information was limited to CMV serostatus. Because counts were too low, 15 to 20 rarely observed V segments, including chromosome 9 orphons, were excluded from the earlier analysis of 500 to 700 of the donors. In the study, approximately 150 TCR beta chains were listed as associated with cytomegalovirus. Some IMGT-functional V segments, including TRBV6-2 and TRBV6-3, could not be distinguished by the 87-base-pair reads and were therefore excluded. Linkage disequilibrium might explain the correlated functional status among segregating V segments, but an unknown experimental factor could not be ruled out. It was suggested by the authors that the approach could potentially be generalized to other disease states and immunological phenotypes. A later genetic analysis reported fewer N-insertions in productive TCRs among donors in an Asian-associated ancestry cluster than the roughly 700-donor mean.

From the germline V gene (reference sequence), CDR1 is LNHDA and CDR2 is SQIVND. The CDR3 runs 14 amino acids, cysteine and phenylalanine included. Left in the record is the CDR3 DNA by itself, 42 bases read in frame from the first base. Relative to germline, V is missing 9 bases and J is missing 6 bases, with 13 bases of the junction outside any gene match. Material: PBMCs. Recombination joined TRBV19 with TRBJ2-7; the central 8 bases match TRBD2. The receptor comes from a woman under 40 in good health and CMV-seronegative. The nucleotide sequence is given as TGTGCCAGCCGTCCGGACTACGCGGGAGGCGAGCAGTACTTC. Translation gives CASRPDYAGGEQYF.